Presented here are 25 T cell receptor beta chains from one specimen sequenced in a study of blood T cell repertoires in COVID-19. Clones were read by immunoSEQ multiplex PCR, and TCRdb kept only the in-frame ones, dropping some. The sample consists of more than 50,000 clones, approximately 85% of them appearing once. Source material: peripheral blood. The receptors stem from a human donor in a cohort sampled during active COVID-19.

V is TRBV5-1 and J is TRBJ2-7; 13 positions agree with TRBD2. Trimming at V came to 2 bases and at J to 6 bases, leaving 2 bases not matched to a gene. The CDR3 is 14 amino acids. Germline V gene data show CDR1 as SGHRS and CDR2 as YFSETQ. CDR3 DNA sequence: TGCGCCAGCAGCTTACTAGCGGGGGGGCCCGAGCAGTACTTC. Translation gives CASSLLAGGPEQYF.

The CDR3 reads CASGLVWGRTEDYNSPLHF. In DNA form, the CDR3 reads TGTGCTAGTGGTTTGGTATGGGGTCGGACAGAGGACTATAATTCACCCCTCCACTTT. The V call is TRBV12-5, the J call TRBJ1-6; a weak D match, TRBD1 (6 bases). CDR3 size: 19 residues. Germline CDR1 and CDR2: LGHNT and FRNRAP. Trimming shortened V by 0 bases and J by 3 bases, and 18 bases separated the two germline ends.

The V gene is TRBV7-3, the J gene TRBJ2-1; D ambiguous. CDR1 and CDR2 (germline): SGHTA, FQGTGA. The CDR3 loop spans 13 amino acids. V was trimmed by 3 bases and J by 7 bases, leaving 10 bases between them. The CDR3 nucleotides read TGTGCCAGCAGCTTGTCAACCCAGAATGAGCAGTTCTTC. It is translated as CASSLSTQNEQFF.

The J gene is TRBJ2-3, the V gene TRBV5-1; TRBD2 agrees at 8 bases. CDR3 length: 16 amino acids. V shed 0 bases, J shed 6 bases, and the junction held 9 bases outside the gene matches. Germline V CDR1 and CDR2: SGHRS, YFSETQ. The chain's CDR3 is CASSLAARGGVDTQYF. CDR3 coding DNA: TGCGCCAGCAGCTTGGCCGCCCGGGGGGGCGTGGATACGCAGTATTTT.

The chain combines TRBV12-3 or TRBV12-4 with TRBJ2-1; 9 bases fit TRBD1. J gave up 9 bases and V 6 bases, and 6 bases lay outside the gene matches. The CDR3 is made up of 13 amino acids. The DNA of the CDR3 is TGTGCCAGCAGACCTACAGGGGGCCCTGAGCAGTTCTTC. Its protein product is CASRPTGGPEQFF.

About this clone: The same CDR3 is also encoded by other DNA sequences in this sample. The chain has TRBV10-1 and TRBJ2-3; D ambiguous. Germline V CDR1 and CDR2: WNHNN, SYGVQD (reference sequence). V lost 6 bases to trimming and J lost 0 bases, with 4 bases between them. This CDR3 is built from 12 residues. CDR3 amino acids: CASSYSTDTQYF. CDR3 in DNA: TGCGCCAGCAGCTATAGCACAGATACGCAGTATTTT.

This chain connects TRBV4-1 to TRBJ2-7, with D perhaps TRBD1 (5 bases). This CDR3 comprises 16 residues. Germline CDR1 and CDR2: MGHRA and YSYEKL. V dropped 0 bases and J dropped 1 base, with 13 bases sitting between them. The CDR3 reads CASSQDPTSGSYEQYF. The DNA for the CDR3 is TGCGCCAGCAGCCAAGATCCCACTTCAGGGTCCTACGAGCAGTACTTC.

The rearrangement links TRBV5-1 to TRBJ2-5, with 13 bases aligning to TRBD2. This CDR3 has 13 amino acids. Germline CDR1 SGHRS, CDR2 YFSETQ. Germline trimming cut 8 bases from V and 5 bases from J; bases unmatched to any gene: 3. CDR3 DNA: TGCGCCAGTAGGACTAGCGGGGGTGAGACCCAGTACTTC. Translated, it gives CASRTSGGETQYF.

The V and J genes are TRBV7-9 and TRBJ1-1, with D possibly TRBD1 on 5 matching bases. The CDR3 runs to 12 residues. Germline V lookup: CDR1 SEHNR, CDR2 FQNEAQ (reference sequence). Trimming took 5 bases from V and 9 from J, leaving 13 bases between them. CDR3 nucleotide sequence: TGTGCCAGCAGCCCCCGACAGAAGAAAGCTTTCTTT. Translated: CASSPRQKKAFF.

V is TRBV5-4 and J is TRBJ1-1; perhaps TRBD1 as D (5 bases). This CDR3 comprises 13 residues. Trimming stripped 0 bases from V and 7 bases from J, with 10 bases between. The germline CDR1 and CDR2 sequences are SGHNT and YYREEE (reference sequence). The CDR3 DNA follows: TGTGCCAGCAGCTTGGAGACAGCCTTTGAAGCTTTCTTT. Translated, it gives CASSLETAFEAFF.

This chain connects TRBV24-1 to TRBJ1-2; 9 bases match TRBD1. The CDR3 covers 14 residues. Germline values: CDR1 KGHDR, CDR2 SFDVKD. V was clipped by 10 bases and J by 4 bases; unmatched bases: 9. The CDR3 loop is CATATGGSIYGYTF. In nucleotides, the CDR3 is TGTGCCACTGCCACAGGGGGCAGTATCTATGGCTACACCTTC.

The rearrangement uses TRBV6-6 and TRBJ2-2; the match to TRBD2 covers 9 bases. V shed 5 bases and J 4 bases; nucleotides not matched to a gene: 11. Germline CDR1 and CDR2: MNHNY and SVGAGI (reference sequence). CDR3 length: 17 amino acids. CDR3 region: CASSPRRLAGITGELFF. CDR3 bases: TGTGCCAGCAGTCCCCGCCGGCTAGCGGGGATCACCGGGGAGCTGTTTTTT.

The CDR3 region has the DNA TGTGCCAGCAGGCCCCAGGGGACAGGGGCCAACGTCCTGACTTTC. Its translation is CASRPQGTGANVLTF. The rearrangement uses TRBV5-4 and TRBJ2-6; a possible D gene is TRBD1 (6 bases). The CDR3 totals 15 residues. Between the trimmed V and J ends, which lost 5 bases and 4 bases, there was a span of 13 bases. Germline lookup yields CDR1 SGHNT and CDR2 YYREEE (reference sequence).

This clone occurred a few times. V gene TRBV3-1 (or the pseudogene TRBV3-2) combines with J gene TRBJ1-6; 9 bases align to TRBD1. This CDR3 has 14 amino acids. From germline, CDR1 is LGHDT and CDR2 YNNKEL (reference sequence). The V gene end was trimmed by 4 bases and the J gene end by 9 bases; junction bases not matched to a gene: 4. As DNA, the CDR3 is TGTGCCAGCAGCCCGGGACAGGGTGTTTCACCCCTCCACTTT. Protein product: CASSPGQGVSPLHF.

The chain is built from TRBV11-3 and TRBJ2-1; 8 nucleotides agree with TRBD1. The CDR3 is 16 residues long. V trimming: 4 bases; J trimming: 3 bases; junction bases outside the gene matches: 8. Germline V CDR1 and CDR2: SGHNT, YENEEA. As DNA, the CDR3 is TGTGCCAGCAGCTCTCGGACAGGGTCGGTCTACAATGAGCAGTTCTTC. Translating gives CASSSRTGSVYNEQFF.

In this sample, this clone turned up a few times. The chain couples TRBV4-1 to TRBJ1-2, with D perhaps TRBD1 (6 bases). The germline gives CDR1 MGHRA, CDR2 YSYEKL. CDR3 length equals 15 residues. Trimming left V 0 bases short and J 8 bases short, with 16 bases between. The CDR3 DNA is TGCGCCAGCAGCCAAGACCGACAGGCCTGGTTGGGCTACACCTTC. Translated, it gives CASSQDRQAWLGYTF.

This clone has a single count. This chain joins TRBV2 and TRBJ2-1, with TRBD2 matching 10 bases. With V trimmed by 3 bases and J by 7 bases, 6 bases remained unmatched. The CDR3 spans 15 residues. Germline V lookup: CDR1 SNHLY, CDR2 FYNNEI. The CDR3 here is CASSDSGGLVNEQFF. The CDR3 region has the DNA TGTGCCAGCAGTGATAGCGGGGGGCTCGTAAATGAGCAGTTCTTC.

The chain has TRBV7-2 and TRBJ2-1; TRBD1 might be the D (5 bases). CDR3 length: 13 residues. V lost 1 base and J lost 7, with 8 bases in between. Germline CDR1 is SGHTA and CDR2 is FQGNSA. CDR3 protein: CASSLDQGNEQFF. CDR3 bases: TGTGCCAGCAGCTTAGATCAGGGTAATGAGCAGTTCTTC.

The chain has TRBV27 and TRBJ1-6; D gene uncertain. The germline CDR1 and CDR2 sequences are MNHEY and SMNVEV (reference sequence). Trimming stripped 3 bases from V and 7 bases from J, with 10 bases between. The CDR3 extends over 14 amino acids. CDR3 DNA sequence: TGTGCCAGCAGTTTCCCCGGGGAGAATTCACCCCTCCACTTT. Protein product: CASSFPGENSPLHF.

The rearrangement uses TRBV18 and TRBJ1-4; the D gene is possibly TRBD1 (5 bases). The CDR3 totals 15 residues. Germline V lookup: CDR1 KGHSH, CDR2 LQKENI. V lost 3 bases, J lost 3 bases, and 11 bases lay in between. In DNA form, the CDR3 reads TGTGCCAGCTCACCCCAGGGAGGATCTAATGAAAAACTGTTTTTT. Amino acid sequence: CASSPQGGSNEKLFF.

This chain joins TRBV6-2 or TRBV6-3 and TRBJ2-2; D unresolved. Germline V gives CDR1 MNHEY, CDR2 SVGEGT. This CDR3 spans 15 amino acids. V shed 0 bases and J shed 4 bases, with 9 bases lying between them. CDR3 DNA sequence: TGTGCCAGCAGTTACTCGAAGAGCACCACCGGGGAGCTGTTTTTT. This gives the protein CASSYSKSTTGELFF.

The chain recombines TRBV6-2 or TRBV6-3 with TRBJ1-6; D is unclear. Trimming took 0 bases from V and 8 from J, leaving 11 bases between them. Germline V CDR1 and CDR2: MNHEY, SVGEGT. The CDR3 is 15 residues long. The CDR3 loop is CASSYSGDGDSPLHF. In DNA form, the CDR3 reads TGTGCCAGCAGTTACTCGGGAGACGGGGATTCACCCCTCCACTTT.

This chain connects TRBV9 to TRBJ1-2; TRBD1 matches at 8 bases. The CDR3 has 14 residues. The junction had 10 bases not matched to a gene; V was cut back by 4 bases and J by 8 bases. From germline, CDR1 is SGDLS and CDR2 YYNGEE. The CDR3 is CASSPRTGTKGYTF. CDR3 bases: TGTGCCAGCAGCCCCCGGACAGGGACGAAGGGCTACACCTTC.

V is TRBV5-5 and J is TRBJ2-7, with 8 positions matching TRBD1. The CDR3 runs 13 residues. Germline-derived CDR1 and CDR2 are SGHKS and YYEKEE (reference sequence). V gave up 3 bases and J gave up 6 bases; unmatched junction bases: 5. CDR3 protein: CASSSFRGREQYF. As DNA, the CDR3 is TGTGCCAGCAGCTCCTTCAGGGGGCGCGAGCAGTACTTC. The entire variable domain, with the rest obtained from reference TRBV5-5 and TRBJ2-7, is as follows: DAGVTQSPTHLIKTRGQQVTLRCSPISGHKSVSWYQQVLGQGPQFIFQYYEKEERGRGNFPDRFSARQFPNYSSELNVNALLLGDSALYLCASSSFRGREQYFGPGTRLTVT.

The rearrangement links TRBV6-2 or TRBV6-3 to TRBJ1-6; D is unclear. There are 15 residues in the CDR3. Germline V lookup: CDR1 MNHEY, CDR2 SVGEGT. The germline V and J ends were trimmed by 6 bases and 8 bases, with 17 bases remaining between them. The CDR3 sequence is CASSLRRGFDSPLHF. CDR3 in DNA: TGTGCCAGCAGCCTAAGAAGAGGGTTTGATTCACCCCTCCACTTT.